This TCR beta chain emerged from a study of CD8+CD57+ T cells in acquired aplastic anemia (dated by TCRdb to about 2018). With respect to the entire study: DNA extracted from sorted CD4+ and CD8+ cells had a mean of approximately 3.4 ug, with a range of roughly 0.17 to 27.4 ug. An average of roughly 9.8 million reads for CD4+ cells and 12 million or so reads for CD8+ cells was obtained from healthy donor samples.

Genomic DNA served as template for TCR beta VDJ combination and CDR3 sequence profiling. An Illumina HiSeq 2000 was the platform used for TCR repertoire sequencing. Under the source paper's analysis protocol: TRBV/TRBJ rearrangement plots, CDR3 size and DJ length profiles, and Simpson's diversity index were used to assess repertoires. The most abundant DNA sequence in the deep sequencing data was defined as the immunodominant clone. CDR3 amino acid sequences were screened for sharing across subjects and compared with published repertoires and the VDJdb database. The public reads were quality trimmed at Q25 with fastp and then assembled into clones with MiXCR by TCRdb, keeping productive beta chains. Each CDR3 protein gets just one entry, which takes the most common genes and DNA from the rows behind it. TCRdb, not the original authors, processed these V and J calls. The sample includes about 210,000 distinct CDR3 sequences, with 30% to 40% observed a single time. Around 1.1% of the sample lies in the top ten.

CDR1 and CDR2 are read off the germline V gene (reference sequence) as SEHNR and FQNEAQ. The CDR3, from cysteine to phenylalanine, totals 15 residues. Only the CDR3 DNA is retained, 45 bases long and in frame from the first base. V lost 6 bases and J lost 6 bases; the stretch between them is 17 bases long. This clonotype was detected a few times. Its antigen remains unidentified. Base qualities are not recorded, but no much larger clone differs from it by a single base. The study deep-sequenced TCR repertoires of sorted CD4+ and CD8+ blood T cells from severe aplastic anemia patients and healthy subjects. Ficoll-Paque density gradient centrifugation was used to isolate peripheral blood mononuclear cells. CD4+ and CD8+ T cells were sorted by FACS or magnetic beads before DNA extraction. Results the study describes overall, beyond this receptor: Around 27 CD8+ CDR3 sequences were found in both patients and controls but appeared to be highly expressed in patients and within the immunodominant clones of the patients. CD8+ Simpson's diversity did not differ significantly between patients and healthy controls (P=0.060).

This receptor was taken from a human donor in good health, serving as a control. The sequence is built from TRBV7-9 and TRBJ1-4; no D gene call is confident. The specimen was sorted CD4+, CD8+, or CD8+CD57+ T cells (not recorded which) from PBMCs. The CDR3 amino acid sequence is: CASRSSLGWDEKLFF. DNA sequence: TGTGCCAGCAGAAGTTCCTTGGGTTGGGATGAAAAACTGTTTTTT.